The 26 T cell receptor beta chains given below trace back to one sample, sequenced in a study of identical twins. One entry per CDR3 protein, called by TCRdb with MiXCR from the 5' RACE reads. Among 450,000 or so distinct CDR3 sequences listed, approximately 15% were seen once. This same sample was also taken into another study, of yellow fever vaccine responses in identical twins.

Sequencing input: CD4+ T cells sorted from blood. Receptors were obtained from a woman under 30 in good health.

Here the CDR3 DNA reads TGTGCCAGCCTATATGGTCTCAATAGCAATCAGCCCCAGCATTTT. Translating gives CASLYGLNSNQPQHF. The V and J genes are TRBV6-1 and TRBJ1-5, with D uncertain. V was shortened by 8 bases and J by 0 bases, with 14 bases between the two germline ends. This CDR3 spans 15 amino acids. Germline assignment: CDR1 MNHNS and CDR2 SASEGT.

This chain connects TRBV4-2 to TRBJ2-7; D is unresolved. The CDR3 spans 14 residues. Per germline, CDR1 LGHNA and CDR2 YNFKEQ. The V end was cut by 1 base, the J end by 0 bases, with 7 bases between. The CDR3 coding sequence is TGTGCCAGCAGCCAAGCTGACACCTCCTACGAGCAGTACTTC. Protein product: CASSQADTSYEQYF.

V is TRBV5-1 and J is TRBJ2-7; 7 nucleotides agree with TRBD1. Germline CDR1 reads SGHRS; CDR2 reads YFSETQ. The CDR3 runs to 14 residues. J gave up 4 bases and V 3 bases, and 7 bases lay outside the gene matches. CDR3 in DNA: TGCGCCAGCAGCTACGACAGGGTCGGGTACGAGCAGTACTTC. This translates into CASSYDRVGYEQYF. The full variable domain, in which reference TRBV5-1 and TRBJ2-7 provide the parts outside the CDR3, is KAGVTQTPRYLIKTRGQQVTLSCSPISGHRSVSWYQQTPGQGLQFLFEYFSETQRNKGNFPGRFSGRQFSNSRSEMNVSTLELGDSALYLCASSYDRVGYEQYFGPGTRLTVT.

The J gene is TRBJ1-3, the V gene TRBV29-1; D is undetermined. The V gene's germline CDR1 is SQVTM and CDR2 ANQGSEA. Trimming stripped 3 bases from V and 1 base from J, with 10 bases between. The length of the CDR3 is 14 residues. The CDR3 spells CSVDNVRSGNTIYF. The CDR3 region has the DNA TGCAGCGTTGATAATGTTCGGTCTGGAAACACCATATATTTT. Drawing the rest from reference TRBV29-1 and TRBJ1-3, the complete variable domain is SAVISQKPSRDICQRGTSLTIQCQVDSQVTMMFWYRQQPGQSLTLIATANQGSEATYESGFVIDKFPISRPNLTFSTLTVSNMSPEDSSIYLCSVDNVRSGNTIYFGEGSWLTVV.

CDR3 loop: CAWSWEGELFF. The DNA for the CDR3 is TGTGCCTGGAGTTGGGAGGGGGAGCTGTTTTTT. The genes are TRBV30 and TRBJ2-2; D might be TRBD2 (5 bases). The germline V gene encodes CDR1 GTSNPN and CDR2 SVGIG (reference sequence). The CDR3 totals 11 residues. V lost 2 bases and J lost 8, with 6 bases in between.

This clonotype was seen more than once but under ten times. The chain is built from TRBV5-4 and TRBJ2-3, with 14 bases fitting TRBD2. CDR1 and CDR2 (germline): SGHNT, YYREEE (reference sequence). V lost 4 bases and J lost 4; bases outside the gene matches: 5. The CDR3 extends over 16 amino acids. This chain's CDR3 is CASSPPGLAGADTQYF. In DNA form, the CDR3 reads TGTGCCAGCAGCCCTCCGGGACTAGCGGGGGCAGATACGCAGTATTTT.

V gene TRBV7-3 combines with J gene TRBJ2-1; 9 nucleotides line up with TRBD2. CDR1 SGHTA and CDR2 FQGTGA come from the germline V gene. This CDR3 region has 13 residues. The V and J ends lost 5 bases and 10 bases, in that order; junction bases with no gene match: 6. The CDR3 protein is CASSPYSGGEQFF. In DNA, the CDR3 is TGTGCCAGCAGCCCCTATAGCGGGGGAGAGCAGTTCTTC.

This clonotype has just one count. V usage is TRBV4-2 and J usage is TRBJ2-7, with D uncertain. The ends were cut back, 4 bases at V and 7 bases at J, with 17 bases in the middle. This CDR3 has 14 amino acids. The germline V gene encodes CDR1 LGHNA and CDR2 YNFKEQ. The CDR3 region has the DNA TGTGCCAGCAGCCTTGTCGGGTCAACCGGGGAGCAGTACTTC. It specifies CASSLVGSTGEQYF.

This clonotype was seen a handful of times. The CDR3 sequence: CSVGDRANSPLHF. CDR3 nucleotides: TGCAGCGTTGGGGACAGGGCCAATTCACCCCTCCACTTT. This sequence joins TRBV29-1 and TRBJ1-6; TRBD1 matches at 9 bases. The CDR3 is made up of 13 amino acids. J was trimmed by 7 bases and V by 4 bases; bases with no gene match: 2. CDR1 is SQVTM and CDR2 is ANQGSEA in the germline V gene.

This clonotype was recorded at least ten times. The CDR3 sequence is CASSDRARDTQYF. CDR3 DNA sequence: TGTGCCAGCAGCGACAGGGCCCGGGATACGCAGTATTTT. The V call is TRBV6-6, the J call TRBJ2-3, with 7 bases matching TRBD1. This CDR3 is built from 13 residues. The germline V gene encodes CDR1 MNHNY and CDR2 SVGAGI (reference sequence). The V segment lost 6 bases and the J segment 6 bases; nucleotides outside the gene matches: 6.

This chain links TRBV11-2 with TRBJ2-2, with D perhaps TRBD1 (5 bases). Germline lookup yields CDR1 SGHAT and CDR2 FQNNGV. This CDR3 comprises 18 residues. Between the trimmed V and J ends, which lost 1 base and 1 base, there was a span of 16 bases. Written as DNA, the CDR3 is TGTGCCAGCAGCTTAGGCCGCGGCAGGGCGTGGAACACCGGGGAGCTGTTTTTT. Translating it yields CASSLGRGRAWNTGELFF.

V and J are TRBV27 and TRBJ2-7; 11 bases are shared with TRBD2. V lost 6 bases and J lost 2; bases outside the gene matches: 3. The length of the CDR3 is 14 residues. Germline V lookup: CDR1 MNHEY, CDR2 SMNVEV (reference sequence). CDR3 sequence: CASRSLAGAYEQYF. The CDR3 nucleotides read TGTGCCAGCAGGTCACTAGCGGGGGCCTACGAGCAGTACTTC.

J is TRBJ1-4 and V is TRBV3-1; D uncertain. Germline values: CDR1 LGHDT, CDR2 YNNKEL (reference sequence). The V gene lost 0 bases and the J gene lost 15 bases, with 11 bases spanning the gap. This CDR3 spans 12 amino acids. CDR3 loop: CASSQDTSTLFF. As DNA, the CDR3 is TGTGCCAGCAGCCAAGATACTAGTACCTTGTTTTTT.

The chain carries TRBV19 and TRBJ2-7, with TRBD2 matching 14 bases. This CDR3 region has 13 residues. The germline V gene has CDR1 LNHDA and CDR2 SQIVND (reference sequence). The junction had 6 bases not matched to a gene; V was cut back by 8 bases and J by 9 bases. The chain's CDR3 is CASSGLAGDWQYF. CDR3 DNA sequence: TGTGCCAGTTCGGGACTAGCGGGAGACTGGCAGTACTTC.

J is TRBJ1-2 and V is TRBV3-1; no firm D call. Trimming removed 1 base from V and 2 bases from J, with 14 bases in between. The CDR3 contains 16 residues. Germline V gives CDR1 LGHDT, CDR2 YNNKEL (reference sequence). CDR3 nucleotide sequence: TGTGCCAGCAGCCAAGGAATCGGACTGGGAAACTATGGCTACACCTTC. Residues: CASSQGIGLGNYGYTF.

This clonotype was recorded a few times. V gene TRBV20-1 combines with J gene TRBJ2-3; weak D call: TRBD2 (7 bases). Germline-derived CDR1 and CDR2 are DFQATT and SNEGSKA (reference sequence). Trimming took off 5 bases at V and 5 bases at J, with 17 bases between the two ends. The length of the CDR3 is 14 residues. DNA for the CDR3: TGCAGTGCTGGGGGAGGGGGTTGGATAGATACGCAGTATTTT. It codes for CSAGGGGWIDTQYF.

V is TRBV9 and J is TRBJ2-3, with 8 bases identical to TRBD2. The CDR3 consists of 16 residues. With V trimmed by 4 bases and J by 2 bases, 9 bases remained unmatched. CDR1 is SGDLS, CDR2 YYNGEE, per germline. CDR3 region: CASSSLAGGNTDTQYF. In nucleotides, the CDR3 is TGTGCCAGCAGCTCCCTGGCGGGGGGAAACACAGATACGCAGTATTTT.

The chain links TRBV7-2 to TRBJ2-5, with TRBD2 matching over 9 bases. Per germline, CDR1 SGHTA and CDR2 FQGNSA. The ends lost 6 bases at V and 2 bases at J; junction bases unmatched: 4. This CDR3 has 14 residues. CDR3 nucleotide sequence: TGTGCCAGCAGATACGCGGGGGGGCAAGAGACCCAGTACTTC. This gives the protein CASRYAGGQETQYF. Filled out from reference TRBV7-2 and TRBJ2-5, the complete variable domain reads GAGVSQSPSNKVTEKGKDVELRCDPISGHTALYWYRQSLGQGLEFLIYFQGNSAPDKSGLPSDRFSAERTGGSVSTLTIQRTQQEDSAVYLCASRYAGGQETQYFGPGTRLLVL.

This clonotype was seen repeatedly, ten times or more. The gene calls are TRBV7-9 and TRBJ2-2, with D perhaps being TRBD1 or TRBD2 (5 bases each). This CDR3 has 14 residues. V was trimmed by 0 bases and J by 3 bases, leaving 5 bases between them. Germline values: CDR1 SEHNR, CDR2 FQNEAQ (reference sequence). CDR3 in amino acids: CASSLAGDTGELFF. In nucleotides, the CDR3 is TGTGCCAGCAGCTTAGCGGGGGACACCGGGGAGCTGTTTTTT. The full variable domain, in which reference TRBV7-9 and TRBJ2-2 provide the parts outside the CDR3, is DTGVSQNPRHKITKRGQNVTFRCDPISEHNRLYWYRQTLGQGPEFLTYFQNEAQLEKSRLLSDRFSAERPKGSFSTLEIQRTEQGDSAMYLCASSLAGDTGELFFGEGSRLTVL.

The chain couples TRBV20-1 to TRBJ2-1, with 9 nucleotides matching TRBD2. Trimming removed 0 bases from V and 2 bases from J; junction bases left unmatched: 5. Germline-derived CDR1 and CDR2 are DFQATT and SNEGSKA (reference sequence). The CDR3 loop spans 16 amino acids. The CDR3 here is CSARDFLAGPYNEQFF. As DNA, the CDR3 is TGCAGTGCTAGAGATTTTCTAGCGGGACCCTACAATGAGCAGTTCTTC.

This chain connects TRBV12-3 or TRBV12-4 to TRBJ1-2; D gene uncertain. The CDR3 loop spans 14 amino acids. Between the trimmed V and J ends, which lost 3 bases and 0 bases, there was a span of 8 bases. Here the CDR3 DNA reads TGTGCCAGCAGTTTGGCCGCTTCTAACTATGGCTACACCTTC. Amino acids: CASSLAASNYGYTF.

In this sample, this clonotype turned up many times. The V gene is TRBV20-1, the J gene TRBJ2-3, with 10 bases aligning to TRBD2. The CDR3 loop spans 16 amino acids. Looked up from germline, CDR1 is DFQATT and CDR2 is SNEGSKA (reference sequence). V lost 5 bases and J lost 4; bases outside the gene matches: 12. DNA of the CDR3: TGCAGTGCTGGGGGAGGGCTAGCGGGAGTCGCAGATACGCAGTATTTT. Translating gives CSAGGGLAGVADTQYF.

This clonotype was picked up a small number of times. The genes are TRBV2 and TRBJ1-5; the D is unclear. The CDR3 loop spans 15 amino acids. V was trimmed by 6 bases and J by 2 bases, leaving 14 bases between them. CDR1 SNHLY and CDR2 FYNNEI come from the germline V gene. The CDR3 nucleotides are TGTGCCAGCAGGGACGGACGCGGTGGCAATCAGCCCCAGCATTTT. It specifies CASRDGRGGNQPQHF.

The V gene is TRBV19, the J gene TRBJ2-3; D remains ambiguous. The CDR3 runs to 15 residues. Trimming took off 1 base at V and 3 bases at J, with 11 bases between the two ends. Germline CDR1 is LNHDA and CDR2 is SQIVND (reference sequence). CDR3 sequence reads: CASSIGPSWTDTQYF. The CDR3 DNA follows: TGTGCCAGTAGTATAGGTCCATCTTGGACAGATACGCAGTATTTT.

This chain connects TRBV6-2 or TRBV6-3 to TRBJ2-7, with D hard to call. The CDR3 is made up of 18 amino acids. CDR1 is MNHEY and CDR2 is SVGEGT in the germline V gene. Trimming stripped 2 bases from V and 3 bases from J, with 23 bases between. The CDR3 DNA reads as TGTGCCAGCAGTTACCCATTGGGCGGTCTGAAGAGTGGCTACGAGCAGTACTTC. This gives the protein CASSYPLGGLKSGYEQYF.

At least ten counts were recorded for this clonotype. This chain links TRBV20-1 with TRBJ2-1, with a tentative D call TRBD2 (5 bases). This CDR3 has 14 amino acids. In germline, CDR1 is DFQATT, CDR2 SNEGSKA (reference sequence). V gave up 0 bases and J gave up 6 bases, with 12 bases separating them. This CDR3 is CSARDRTGINEQFF. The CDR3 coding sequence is TGCAGTGCTAGAGACCGGACTGGCATCAATGAGCAGTTCTTC.